This T cell receptor (beta chain) was identified in a study of T cell changes during pregnancy in multiple sclerosis. Sequencing used immunoSEQ multiplex PCR; TCRdb keeps in-frame clones, though not all of them. The table lists 26,000 or so clones, roughly nine tenths of them singletons. The clonotype originates from a female donor in good health, enrolled as a control in a pregnancy study. This sample comprised peripheral blood, obtained in the first trimester of pregnancy.

CDR3 DNA: TGTGCCAGCAGCCAAGGACTAGCGGGGGCCGATATTCAGTACTTC. Protein sequence: CASSQGLAGADIQYF. V gene TRBV5-6 combines with J gene TRBJ2-4, with TRBD2 matching over 13 bases. Germline CDR1 is SGHDT and CDR2 is YYEEEE. The CDR3 covers 15 residues. V lost 4 bases and J lost 10; bases outside the gene matches: 8.